This T cell receptor (beta chain) was sequenced in a study of T cells after yellow fever vaccination. Whole-study results and caveats: A weaker secondary response peaked on day 5, the primary on day 15. Subsequent to the booster, the majority of primary-vaccination clones reappeared (approximately 95% CD4, approximately 85% CD8).

The CDR3 consists of 12 residues. Germline CDR1 DFQATT, CDR2 SNEGSKA (reference sequence). TCRdb processed the 5' RACE reads anew with MiXCR; each CDR3 protein has one entry. This sample has hundreds of thousands of distinct CDR3 sequences; around 3.9% occur once, and the top ten carry around 20%. This clonotype was picked up many times. Its cognate antigen is unknown. The TCR was taken from a man between 18 and 29 years old who received the YFV17D yellow fever vaccine. This chain joins TRBV20-1 and TRBJ1-3, with D unresolved. The starting material was PBMCs, obtained on the day of the yellow fever booster vaccination. CDR3 DNA: TGCAGCGCGTCGGAGGGCGGAAACACCATATATTTT. Protein product: CSASEGGNTIYF.